Sequencing of this T cell receptor beta chain was carried out in a study of T-cell reconstitution after alpha-beta-depleted transplantation in children. Overall study results and limits: The authors attributed T-cell counts and diversity one year after transplant mostly to newly produced T cells. Recipient T cells and thymic progenitors that survived were the source of the high TCRbeta diversity seen at day 60 in some patients.

A TCRbeta library incorporating unique molecular identifiers was prepared. From the PCR reads, TCRdb called clonotypes with MiXCR, one entry per CDR3 protein. This sample yields 200,000 to 250,000 distinct CDR3 sequences, of which 8.2% are seen a single time; roughly 6% belongs to the top ten. This clonotype appeared many times. What it binds is not known. The CDR3 totals 11 residues. Trimming took off 7 bases at V and 11 bases at J, with 14 bases between the two ends. The material sequenced was PBMCs, mostly from graft donor cells, taken 180 days after TCRalphabeta/CD19-depleted stem cell transplant. The chain uses TRBV12-3 or TRBV12-4 and TRBJ2-5, with a weak D call TRBD1 (6 bases). This clonotype was sampled from a male patient younger than 18 who had a stem cell transplant for acute lymphoblastic leukemia, so the T cells may come from the graft donor. The CDR3 is CASTSRDKQYF. CDR3 in DNA: TGTGCCAGCACCTCTCGGGACAAACAGTACTTC.